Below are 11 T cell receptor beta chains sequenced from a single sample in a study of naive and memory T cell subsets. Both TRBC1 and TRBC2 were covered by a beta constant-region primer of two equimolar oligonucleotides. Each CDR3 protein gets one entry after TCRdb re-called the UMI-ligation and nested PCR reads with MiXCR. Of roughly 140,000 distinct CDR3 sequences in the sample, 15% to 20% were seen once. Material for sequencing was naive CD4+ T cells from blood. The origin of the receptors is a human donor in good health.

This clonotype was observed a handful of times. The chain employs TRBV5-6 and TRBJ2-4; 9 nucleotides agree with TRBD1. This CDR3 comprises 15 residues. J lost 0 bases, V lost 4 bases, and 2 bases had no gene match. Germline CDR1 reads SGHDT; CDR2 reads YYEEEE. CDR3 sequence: CASSEDRGAKNIQYF. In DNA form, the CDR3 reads TGTGCCAGCAGCGAGGACAGGGGAGCCAAAAACATTCAGTACTTC.

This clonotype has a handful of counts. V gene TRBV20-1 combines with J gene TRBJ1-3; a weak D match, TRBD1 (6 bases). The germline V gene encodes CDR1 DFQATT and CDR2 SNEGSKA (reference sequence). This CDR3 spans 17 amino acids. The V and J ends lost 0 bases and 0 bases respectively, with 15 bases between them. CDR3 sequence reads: CSARDMDRMSSGNTIYF. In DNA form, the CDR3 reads TGCAGTGCTAGAGATATGGACAGAATGAGCTCTGGAAACACCATATATTTT.

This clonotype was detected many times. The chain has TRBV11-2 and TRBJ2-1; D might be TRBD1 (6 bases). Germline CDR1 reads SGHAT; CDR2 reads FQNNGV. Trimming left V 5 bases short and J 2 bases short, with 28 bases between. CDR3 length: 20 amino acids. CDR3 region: CASSTLDFLGGSHTYNEQFF. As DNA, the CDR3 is TGTGCCAGCAGCACCTTGGATTTCCTAGGGGGATCCCACACCTACAATGAGCAGTTCTTC.

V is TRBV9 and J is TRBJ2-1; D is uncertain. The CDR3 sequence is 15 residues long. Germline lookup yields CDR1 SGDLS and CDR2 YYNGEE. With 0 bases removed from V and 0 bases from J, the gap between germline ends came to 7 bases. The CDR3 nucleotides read TGTGCCAGCAGCGTAGGACGGTTCTCCTACAATGAGCAGTTCTTC. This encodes CASSVGRFSYNEQFF.

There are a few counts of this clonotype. CDR3 sequence: CASSLEARGENTEAFF. Written as DNA, the CDR3 is TGCGCCAGCAGCTTGGAAGCGCGGGGGGAGAACACTGAAGCTTTCTTT. This chain joins TRBV5-1 and TRBJ1-1, with a tentative D call TRBD1 (5 bases). The CDR3 loop spans 16 amino acids. The V gene lost 0 bases and the J gene lost 1 base, with 13 bases spanning the gap. Per the germline V gene, CDR1 is SGHRS and CDR2 is YFSETQ.

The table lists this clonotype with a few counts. For the CDR3, the DNA is TGCAGTGCTAGTCGCAGGGTAAGCTACGAGCAGTACTTC. Amino acid sequence: CSASRRVSYEQYF. The chain is built from TRBV20-1 and TRBJ2-7; a weak D match, TRBD1 (5 bases). The CDR3 consists of 13 residues. Germline V gene sequence: CDR1 DFQATT, CDR2 SNEGSKA (reference sequence). Trimming left V 3 bases short and J 3 bases short, with 12 bases between.

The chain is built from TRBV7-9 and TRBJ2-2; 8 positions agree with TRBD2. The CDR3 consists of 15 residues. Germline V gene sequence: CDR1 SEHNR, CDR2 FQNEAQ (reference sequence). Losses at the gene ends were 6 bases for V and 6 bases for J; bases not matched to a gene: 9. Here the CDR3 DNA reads TGTGCCAGCAGAAGAACGGGACTAGTTTCCGGGGAGCTGTTTTTT. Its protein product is CASRRTGLVSGELFF.

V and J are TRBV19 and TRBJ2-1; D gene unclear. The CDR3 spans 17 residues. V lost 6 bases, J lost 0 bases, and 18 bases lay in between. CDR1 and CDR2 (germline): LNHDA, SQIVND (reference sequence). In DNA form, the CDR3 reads TGTGCCAGTAGCCGTGGCGGCCTCCTGAGCTCCTACAATGAGCAGTTCTTC. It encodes CASSRGGLLSSYNEQFF.

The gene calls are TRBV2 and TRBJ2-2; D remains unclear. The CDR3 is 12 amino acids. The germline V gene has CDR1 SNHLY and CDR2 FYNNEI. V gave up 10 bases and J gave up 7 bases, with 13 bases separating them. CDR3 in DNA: TGTGCCACCCGCAACAGTGGCGGGGAGCTGTTTTTT. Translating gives CATRNSGGELFF.

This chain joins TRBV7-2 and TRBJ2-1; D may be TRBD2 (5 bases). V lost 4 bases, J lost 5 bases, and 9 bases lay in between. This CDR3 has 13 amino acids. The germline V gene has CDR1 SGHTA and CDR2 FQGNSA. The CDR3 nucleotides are TGTGCCAGCAGCTGGACTGTAAACAATGAGCAGTTCTTC. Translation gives CASSWTVNNEQFF. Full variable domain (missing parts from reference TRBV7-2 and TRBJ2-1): GAGVSQSPSNKVTEKGKDVELRCDPISGHTALYWYRQSLGQGLEFLIYFQGNSAPDKSGLPSDRFSAERTGGSVSTLTIQRTQQEDSAVYLCASSWTVNNEQFFGPGTRLTVL.

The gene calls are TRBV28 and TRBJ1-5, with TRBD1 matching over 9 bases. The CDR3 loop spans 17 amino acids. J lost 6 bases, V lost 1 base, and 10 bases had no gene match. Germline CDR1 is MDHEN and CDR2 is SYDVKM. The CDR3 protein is CASSLSHLGQGFQPQHF. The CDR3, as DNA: TGTGCCAGCAGTTTATCGCACTTGGGACAGGGATTTCAGCCCCAGCATTTT.